The entry that follows covers one T cell receptor (beta chain) sequence. This sample is part of a study of T cell responses to AZD1222 COVID-19 vaccine. TCRdb's table, derived via immunoSEQ multiplex PCR, lists solely in-frame clones and lacks some. Among 90,000 to 150,000 clones listed, around nine tenths were seen once. This CDR3 contains 15 residues. V lost 6 bases to trimming and J lost 2 bases; unmatched junction nucleotides: 6. CDR1 is MRHNA, CDR2 SNTAGT, per germline. This sequence joins TRBV6-4 and TRBJ2-2; 7 bases map to TRBD1. The sample here was peripheral blood, taken on day 0 of AZD1222 vaccination. The receptor comes from an adult in good health. The CDR3 bases are TGTGCCAGCAGCCTGGGACAGTCAAACACCGGGGAGCTGTTTTTT. Its translation is CASSLGQSNTGELFF.